This T cell receptor beta chain was sequenced during a study of blood T cell repertoires in COVID-19 (dated by TCRdb to 2018 to 2021). For the wider study: Collaborator samples came from the United States, Italy and Spain and covered acute and convalescent phases of COVID-19. The prospective study material was composed of cDNA or gDNA derived from T cells, B-cell-depleted T cells, or PBMCs. Nearly every sample came with metadata listing a de-identified subject ID, COVID-19 status, age in years and sex. Samples came from the ongoing ImmuneRACE study (first 160 participants) plus 1,254 subjects from 6 global collaborators. The repertoires were made available in a free public database intended to serve as a resource for research on the immune response to SARS-CoV-2. Where available, HLA class I and class II types were obtained from metadata supplied by the sample provider rather than from assay-based typing. Subjects who had been exposed to COVID-19, were actively infected with it, or had recovered from it provided the deeply sampled blood TCRbeta repertoires that made up the dataset. Overall study outcomes, separate from this receptor: Clinical and demographic metadata were provided uncurated, with the amount varying by source and participant.

Participants in the prospective study were enrolled through a virtual design, were aged about 18 to 90 years, and lived in approximately 25 United States geographic areas. In the prospective study, cohorts were assigned on the basis of participant-reported clinical history obtained from a screening survey and a study questionnaire. Recovered participants in ImmuneRACE Cohort 3 were defined as having two consecutive negative NP/OP PCR tests, clearance from a healthcare professional, or resolution of symptoms. Mobile phlebotomists in the prospective study collected whole blood, serum and a nasopharyngeal or oropharyngeal swab from every participant. Prospective study participants could optionally give additional blood draws and questionnaires over an approximately two-month period. Blood samples from the prospective study were shipped frozen or at room temperature prior to DNA extraction. This clone has a single count. Which antigen it targets is not known. Per-base quality was not reported, and no clone a single base away is much larger than it.

TCRbeta CDR3 regions were amplified from genomic DNA using the immunoSEQ Assay, a bias-controlled multiplex PCR. The study's processing was this. The number of nucleated cells in each sample was estimated by amplification of reference gene primers within the assay. To quantify the absolute abundance of each unique TCRbeta CDR3 rearrangement, sequence reads were collapsed and filtered. Productive Simpson clonality was computed per sample as the square root of Simpson's diversity index over productive rearrangements. TCRdb retrieved this table from immuneACCESS and kept in-frame rearrangements only. Not all clones are present; in checked studies, unresolved V genes account for under half, and no reason is known for the remainder. V, J and clone size reflect that table, while D and trimming were determined from the DNA. The sample table lists 400,000 to 500,000 clones, around 89% of them with a count of one. 1.5% to 2% of the sample belongs to the ten largest clones.

The sample was PBMCs or T cells enriched from blood (not recorded which). The sequence came from a woman aged 35 to 49 who had recovered from COVID-19.

Read as DNA, the sequence is TGTGCCAGCAGCGTTTTAAACGGTGCGGAGCTGTTTTTT. Protein translation: CASSVLNGAELFF. The rearrangement joined TRBV14 to TRBJ2-2; confidence is insufficient to name the D gene. V loses 5 bases, J loses 10 bases, and the germline ends lie 14 bases apart. From a lookup of the germline V gene, CDR1 and CDR2 are SGHDN and FVKESK. Reading from cysteine to phenylalanine, the CDR3 counts 13 amino acids. The entry retains the CDR3 DNA only, 39 bases that are in frame from base 1.